The 11 T cell receptor beta chains below were found in one sample sequenced in a study of Ad26.COV2.S vaccination and SARS-CoV-2 variants. Documented treatment: around 19 received Ad26.COV2.S at low or high dose, single or two shots; roughly five received placebo; per-sample allocation not given. The samples date from day 63 after the first vaccine or placebo injection. The method was immunoSEQ multiplex PCR; TCRdb's version includes in-frame clones alone and lacks a portion of them. Altogether about 350,000 clones are present, approximately 86% being singletons, with the ten largest covering around 10%. The source material was peripheral blood, sampled in a trial of Ad26.COV2.S vaccine versus placebo. The origin of the receptors is a person between 18 and 59 years old who received the Ad26.COV2.S COVID-19 vaccine or a placebo.

The J gene is TRBJ2-2, the V gene TRBV6-5, with TRBD1 matching over 12 bases. Germline V gene data show CDR1 as MNHEY and CDR2 as SVGAGI. The V and J ends lost 6 bases and 5 bases, in that order; junction bases with no gene match: 4. This CDR3 comprises 15 residues. CDR3: CASSLGQGATGELFF. The CDR3 DNA reads as TGTGCCAGCAGCCTGGGACAGGGGGCAACCGGGGAGCTGTTTTTT.

V and J are TRBV7-8 and TRBJ1-3; D is ambiguous. Germline V gene lookup returns CDR1 SGHVS and CDR2 FQNEAQ. CDR3 length equals 15 residues. The V gene lost 5 bases and the J gene lost 0 bases, with 11 bases spanning the gap. CDR3 in amino acids: CASSPGPFSGNTIYF. The CDR3 bases are TGTGCCAGCAGCCCCGGACCGTTCTCTGGAAACACCATATATTTT.

The CDR3 DNA sequence: TGTGCCAGCAGCCGTTCTAGCGGGACGGTAGATACGCAGTATTTT. Translation: CASSRSSGTVDTQYF. The chain is built from TRBV5-4 and TRBJ2-3; 9 nucleotides align to TRBD2. The CDR3 covers 15 residues. CDR1 and CDR2 (germline): SGHNT, YYREEE (reference sequence). V was pared by 4 bases and J by 5 bases, with 8 bases of the junction left unmatched.

The chain employs TRBV27 and TRBJ1-1; tentative D call: TRBD1 (5 bases). The germline CDR1 and CDR2 sequences are MNHEY and SMNVEV (reference sequence). The CDR3 is 14 amino acids. Trimming removed 1 base at V and 4 bases at J, with 10 bases between. The DNA of the CDR3 is TGTGCCAGCAGTTTATGGGGGGGGAGCACTGAAGCTTTCTTT. Translating gives CASSLWGGSTEAFF.

The chain uses TRBV29-1 and TRBJ1-1, with D uncertain. Germline CDR1 reads SQVTM; CDR2 reads ANQGSEA. This CDR3 is built from 14 residues. V lost 3 bases to trimming and J lost 7 bases, with 18 bases between them. CDR3 in amino acids: CSVEGLRLRYEAFF. The CDR3 coding sequence is TGCAGCGTTGAGGGCCTTCGGCTCAGATATGAAGCTTTCTTT.

The rearrangement joins TRBV12-3 or TRBV12-4 to TRBJ1-2; no definite D call. There are 12 residues in the CDR3. Between the trimmed V and J ends, which lost 6 bases and 6 bases, there was a span of 11 bases. Here the CDR3 reads CASRSQADGYTF. In DNA, the CDR3 is TGTGCCAGCAGGAGCCAGGCGGATGGCTACACCTTC.

The chain links TRBV5-1 to TRBJ2-1, with 9 bases lining up with TRBD1. The CDR3 loop spans 19 amino acids. V lost 4 bases and J lost 2; bases outside the gene matches: 16. Germline V CDR1 and CDR2: SGHRS, YFSETQ. CDR3 amino acids: CASSVGTGLILPTYNEQFF. The CDR3 DNA is TGCGCCAGCAGCGTGGGGACAGGGTTGATCCTCCCGACCTACAATGAGCAGTTCTTC.

V is TRBV6-1 and J is TRBJ1-1; the D is unclear. CDR3 size: 15 residues. V shed 2 bases and J shed 2 bases, with 12 bases lying between them. Germline V gene sequence: CDR1 MNHNS, CDR2 SASEGT. CDR3 sequence reads: CASSEWAATNTEAFF. The CDR3 nucleotides read TGTGCCAGCAGTGAATGGGCAGCCACCAACACTGAAGCTTTCTTT.

This chain joins TRBV27 and TRBJ1-1; 10 positions match TRBD1. Germline V gene data show CDR1 as MNHEY and CDR2 as SMNVEV (reference sequence). V was clipped by 5 bases and J by 6 bases; unmatched bases: 6. The CDR3 is 14 residues long. CDR3 DNA: TGTGCCAGCAGTCCGACCGGGACAGGGGCTGAAGCTTTCTTT. Protein sequence: CASSPTGTGAEAFF.

The chain combines TRBV7-2 with TRBJ2-4, with 9 bases lining up with TRBD2. There are 17 residues in the CDR3. Germline-derived CDR1 and CDR2 are SGHTA and FQGNSA. The ends lost 1 base at V and 6 bases at J; junction bases unmatched: 10. The CDR3 spells CASSLGASGEGGNIQYF. CDR3 in DNA: TGTGCCAGCAGCTTAGGGGCTAGCGGGGAAGGGGGAAACATTCAGTACTTC. Using reference TRBV7-2 and TRBJ2-4 for the parts outside the CDR3, the full variable domain is GAGVSQSPSNKVTEKGKDVELRCDPISGHTALYWYRQSLGQGLEFLIYFQGNSAPDKSGLPSDRFSAERTGGSVSTLTIQRTQQEDSAVYLCASSLGASGEGGNIQYFGAGTRLSVL.

The V call is TRBV4-1, the J call TRBJ1-2; D call uncertain. CDR3 size: 14 residues. V gave up 1 base and J gave up 1 base, with 7 bases separating them. Germline CDR1 is MGHRA and CDR2 is YSYEKL. The CDR3 bases are TGCGCCAGCAGCCAAGTTGGGTATAACTATGGCTACACCTTC. Encoded protein: CASSQVGYNYGYTF.